These 7 T cell receptor beta chains originate from one sample sequenced in a study of blood T cell repertoires in COVID-19. Assay used: immunoSEQ multiplex PCR; TCRdb lists only in-frame clones, some missing. The repertoire holds hundreds of thousands of clones, with over 70% as singletons. Sequenced input: peripheral blood. Every receptor here comes from a woman of 80 years or more with acute or convalescent COVID-19.

The rearrangement joins TRBV18 to TRBJ2-7, with D unresolved. This CDR3 comprises 13 residues. Trimming took off 2 bases at V and 3 bases at J, with 8 bases between the two ends. Germline CDR1 is KGHSH and CDR2 is LQKENI. The CDR3 DNA sequence: TGTGCCAGCTCACCAAGCCTCGTCTACGAGCAGTACTTC. It yields the protein CASSPSLVYEQYF.

CDR3 region: CASSQDRQGGETQYF. CDR3 in DNA: TGTGCCAGCAGCCAAGACAGACAGGGCGGGGAGACCCAGTACTTC. This rearrangement joins TRBV3-1 (or the pseudogene TRBV3-2) to TRBJ2-5; TRBD1 aligns across 7 bases. Trimming took 0 bases from V and 5 from J; bases not matched to a gene: 6. The CDR3 contains 15 residues. Germline V gene data show CDR1 as LGHDT and CDR2 as YNNKEL (reference sequence).

This chain uses TRBV20-1 with TRBJ2-1, with TRBD2 matching over 10 bases. The ends lost 3 bases at V and 2 bases at J; junction bases unmatched: 1. The CDR3 sequence is 14 residues long. Germline V gene data show CDR1 as DFQATT and CDR2 as SNEGSKA (reference sequence). This CDR3 reads CSASLAGAYNEQFF. The CDR3 DNA reads as TGCAGTGCTAGTCTAGCGGGAGCCTACAATGAGCAGTTCTTC.

The chain couples TRBV7-9 to TRBJ2-2, with TRBD1 matching over 8 bases. CDR3 size: 16 residues. V lost 7 bases to trimming and J lost 1 base; unmatched junction nucleotides: 8. Germline V lookup: CDR1 SEHNR, CDR2 FQNEAQ (reference sequence). CDR3 in amino acids: CASTQPGQGNTGELFF. The CDR3 DNA sequence: TGTGCCAGCACACAACCTGGACAGGGGAACACCGGGGAGCTGTTTTTT.

The chain couples TRBV19 to TRBJ1-1; TRBD1 is a possible D gene (5 bases). Trimming shortened V by 5 bases and J by 2 bases, and 18 bases separated the two germline ends. This CDR3 region has 16 residues. Germline lookup yields CDR1 LNHDA and CDR2 SQIVND (reference sequence). CDR3: CASSPRQIAINTEAFF. CDR3 coding DNA: TGTGCCAGTAGTCCAAGACAGATTGCTATTAACACTGAAGCTTTCTTT.

This chain uses TRBV5-1 with TRBJ1-2; tentatively, D is TRBD1 (5 bases). The V gene lost 0 bases and the J gene lost 9 bases, with 12 bases spanning the gap. This CDR3 is 13 amino acids long. Germline V gives CDR1 SGHRS, CDR2 YFSETQ. CDR3 nucleotide sequence: TGCGCCAGCAGCTTGGGGTATCAGGGAAGCTACACCTTC. Its protein is CASSLGYQGSYTF.

This chain uses TRBV2 with TRBJ1-1, with D maybe TRBD1 (6 bases). The CDR3 consists of 12 residues. V lost 6 bases, J lost 5 bases, and 10 bases lay in between. The germline V gene has CDR1 SNHLY and CDR2 FYNNEI. CDR3 bases: TGTGCCAGCAGCCCCCAGGGGACTGAAGCTTTCTTT. Protein sequence: CASSPQGTEAFF. Looking up the rest from reference TRBV2 and TRBJ1-1 gives the full variable domain: EPEVTQTPSHQVTQMGQEVILRCVPISNHLYFYWYRQILGQKVEFLVSFYNNEISEKSEIFDDQFSVERPDGSNFTLKIRSTKLEDSAMYFCASSPQGTEAFFGQGTRLTVV.